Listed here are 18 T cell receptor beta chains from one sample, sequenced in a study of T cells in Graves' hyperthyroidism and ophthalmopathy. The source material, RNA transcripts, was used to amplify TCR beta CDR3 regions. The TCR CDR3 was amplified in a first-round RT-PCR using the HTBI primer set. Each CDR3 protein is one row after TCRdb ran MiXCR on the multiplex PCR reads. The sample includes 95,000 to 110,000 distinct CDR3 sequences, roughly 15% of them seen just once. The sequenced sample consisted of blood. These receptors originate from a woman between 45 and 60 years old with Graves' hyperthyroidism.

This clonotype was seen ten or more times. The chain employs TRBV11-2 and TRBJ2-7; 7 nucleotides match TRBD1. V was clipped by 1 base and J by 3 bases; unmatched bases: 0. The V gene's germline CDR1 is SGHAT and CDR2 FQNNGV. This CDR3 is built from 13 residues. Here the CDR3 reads CASSLGTGYEQYV. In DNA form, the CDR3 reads TGTGCCAGCAGCTTAGGGACAGGCTACGAGCAGTACGTC.

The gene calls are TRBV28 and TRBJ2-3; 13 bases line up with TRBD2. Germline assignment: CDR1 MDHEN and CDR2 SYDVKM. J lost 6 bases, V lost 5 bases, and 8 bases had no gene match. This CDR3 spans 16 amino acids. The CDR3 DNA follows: TGTGCCAGCAGTGCCTGGACTAGCGGGAGTGTGGATACGCAGTATTTT. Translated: CASSAWTSGSVDTQYF.

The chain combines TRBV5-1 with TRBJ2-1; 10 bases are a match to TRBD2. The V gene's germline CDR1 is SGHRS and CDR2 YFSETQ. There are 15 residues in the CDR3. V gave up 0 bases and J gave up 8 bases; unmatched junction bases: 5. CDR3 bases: TGCGCCAGCAGCTTGGTATTAGCGGGAGGCGATGAGCAGTTCTTC. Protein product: CASSLVLAGGDEQFF.

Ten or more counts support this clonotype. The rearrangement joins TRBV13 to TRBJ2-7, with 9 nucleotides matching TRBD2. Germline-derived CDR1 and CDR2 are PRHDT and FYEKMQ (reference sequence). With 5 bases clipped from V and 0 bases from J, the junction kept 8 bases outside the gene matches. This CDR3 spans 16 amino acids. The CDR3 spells CASSPAGTSSSYEQYF. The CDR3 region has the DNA TGTGCCAGCAGCCCAGCCGGGACTAGCAGCTCCTACGAGCAGTACTTC.

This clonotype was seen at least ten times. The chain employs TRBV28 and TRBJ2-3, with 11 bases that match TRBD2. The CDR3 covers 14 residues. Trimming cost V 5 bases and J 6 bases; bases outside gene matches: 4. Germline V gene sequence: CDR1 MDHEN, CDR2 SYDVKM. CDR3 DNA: TGTGCCAGCAGTCTAGCGGGAGGATCCGATACGCAGTATTTT. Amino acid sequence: CASSLAGGSDTQYF.

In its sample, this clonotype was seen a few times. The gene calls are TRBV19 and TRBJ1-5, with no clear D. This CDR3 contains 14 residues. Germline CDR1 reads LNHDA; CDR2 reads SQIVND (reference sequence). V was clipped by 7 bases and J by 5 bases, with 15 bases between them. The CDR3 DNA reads TGTGCCAGTACCACCGGCCGAGGAGATCAGCCCCAGCATTTT. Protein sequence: CASTTGRGDQPQHF.

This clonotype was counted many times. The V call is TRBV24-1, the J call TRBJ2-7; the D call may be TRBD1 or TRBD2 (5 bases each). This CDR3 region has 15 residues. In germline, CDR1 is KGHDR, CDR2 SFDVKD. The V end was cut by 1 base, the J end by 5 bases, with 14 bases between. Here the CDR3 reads CATSDFGQGDDEQYV. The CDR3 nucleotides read TGTGCCACCAGTGATTTCGGGCAGGGAGACGACGAGCAGTACGTC.

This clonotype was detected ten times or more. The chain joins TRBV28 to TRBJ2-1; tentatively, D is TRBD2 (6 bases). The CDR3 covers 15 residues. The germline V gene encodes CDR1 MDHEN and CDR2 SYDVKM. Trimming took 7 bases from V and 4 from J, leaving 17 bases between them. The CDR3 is CASKRTTALYNEQFF. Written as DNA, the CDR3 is TGTGCCAGCAAAAGGACTACCGCCCTTTACAATGAGCAGTTCTTC.

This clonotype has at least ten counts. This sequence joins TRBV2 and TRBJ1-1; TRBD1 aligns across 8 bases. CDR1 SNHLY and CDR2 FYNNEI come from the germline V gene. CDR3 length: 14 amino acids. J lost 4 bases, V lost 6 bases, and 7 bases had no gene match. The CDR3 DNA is TGTGCCAGCAGGGATACAGGGGGAGGCACTGAAGCTTTCTTT. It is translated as CASRDTGGGTEAFF.

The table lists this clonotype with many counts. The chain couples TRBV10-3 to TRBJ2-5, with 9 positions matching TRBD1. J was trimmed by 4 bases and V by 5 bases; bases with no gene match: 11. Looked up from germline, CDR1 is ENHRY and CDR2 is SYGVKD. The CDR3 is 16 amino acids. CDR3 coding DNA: TGTGCCATCAGTACGCAGGACAGGGGTAGGGTAGAGACCCAGTACTTC. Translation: CAISTQDRGRVETQYF.

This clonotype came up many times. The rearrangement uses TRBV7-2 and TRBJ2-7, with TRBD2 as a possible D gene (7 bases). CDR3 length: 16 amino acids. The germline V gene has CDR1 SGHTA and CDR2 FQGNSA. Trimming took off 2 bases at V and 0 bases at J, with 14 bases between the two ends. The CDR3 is CASSLRGGGSSYEQYV. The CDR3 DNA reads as TGTGCCAGCAGCTTACGAGGGGGAGGGAGCTCCTACGAGCAGTACGTC.

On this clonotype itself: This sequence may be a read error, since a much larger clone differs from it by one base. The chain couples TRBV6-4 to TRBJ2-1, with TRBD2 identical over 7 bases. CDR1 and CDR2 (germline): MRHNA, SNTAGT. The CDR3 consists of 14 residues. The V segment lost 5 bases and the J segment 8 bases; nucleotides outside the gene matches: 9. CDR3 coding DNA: TGTGCCAGCAGTTCTGGCGGGAGAGTATATGAGCAGTTCTTC. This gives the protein CASSSGGRVYEQFF.

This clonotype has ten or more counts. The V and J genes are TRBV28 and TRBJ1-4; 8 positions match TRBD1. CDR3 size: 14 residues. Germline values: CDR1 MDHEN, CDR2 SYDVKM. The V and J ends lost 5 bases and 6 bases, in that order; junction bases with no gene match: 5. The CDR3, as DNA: TGTGCCAGCAGTATACCAGGGGGCGATGAAAAACTGTTTTTT. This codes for CASSIPGGDEKLFF. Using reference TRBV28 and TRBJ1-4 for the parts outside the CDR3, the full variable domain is DVKVTQSSRYLVKRTGEKVFLECVQDMDHENMFWYRQDPGLGLRLIYFSYDVKMKEKGDIPEGYSVSREKKERFSLILESASTNQTSMYLCASSIPGGDEKLFFGSGTQLSVL.

CDR3 DNA sequence: TGTGCCAGCAGCTCCCACTCGGGAGGGACAGATACGCAGTATTTT. Residues: CASSSHSGGTDTQYF. The V call is TRBV13, the J call TRBJ2-3; the match to TRBD2 covers 8 bases. The CDR3 runs 15 residues. Trimming took 4 bases from V and 3 from J; bases not matched to a gene: 6. Germline V gives CDR1 PRHDT, CDR2 FYEKMQ (reference sequence).

Written as DNA, the CDR3 is TGTGCCAGCAGTGAAGAGGCCAAATCGCTTTATGGCTACACCTTC. It translates to CASSEEAKSLYGYTF. V usage is TRBV2 and J usage is TRBJ1-2; D call uncertain. There are 15 residues in the CDR3. Deletions cut 1 base from V and 5 bases from J, with 14 bases between. Germline loops: CDR1 SNHLY, CDR2 FYNNEI.

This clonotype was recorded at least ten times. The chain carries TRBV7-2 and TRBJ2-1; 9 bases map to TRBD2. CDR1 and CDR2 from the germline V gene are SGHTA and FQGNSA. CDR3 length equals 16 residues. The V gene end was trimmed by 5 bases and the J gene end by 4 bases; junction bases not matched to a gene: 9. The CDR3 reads CASSQPRLAGYNEQFF. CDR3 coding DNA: TGTGCCAGCAGCCAACCGAGGCTAGCGGGGTACAATGAGCAGTTCTTC.

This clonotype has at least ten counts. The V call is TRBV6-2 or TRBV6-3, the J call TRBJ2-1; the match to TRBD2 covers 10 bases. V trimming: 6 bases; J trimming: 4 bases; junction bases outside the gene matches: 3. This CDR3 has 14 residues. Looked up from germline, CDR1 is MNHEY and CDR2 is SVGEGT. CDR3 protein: CASSGTSDYNEQFF. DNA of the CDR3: TGTGCCAGCAGCGGGACTAGCGATTACAATGAGCAGTTCTTC.

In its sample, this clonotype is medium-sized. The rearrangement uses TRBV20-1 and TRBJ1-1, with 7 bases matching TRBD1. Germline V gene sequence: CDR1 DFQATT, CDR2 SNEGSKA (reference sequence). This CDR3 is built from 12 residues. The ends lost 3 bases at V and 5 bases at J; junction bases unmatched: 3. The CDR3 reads CSARQGETEAFF. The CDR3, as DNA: TGCAGTGCTAGGCAGGGGGAGACTGAAGCTTTCTTT.